What follows describes a single T cell receptor beta chain. Its specific antigen is unknown. Per-base qualities were not stored, and no clone one base away is much larger. These data come from a study of robustness of blood B and T cell sequencing (dated by TCRdb to the late 2010s). Study-level background: The study was designed to determine how much peripheral blood is required to reliably characterize an individual's TCRbeta and IgG repertoires. As technical replicates, two replicate TCRbeta cDNA libraries were prepared from one shared RNA pool derived from a single 10 ml draw. In each of the roughly 9 independently drawn blood samples, both the TCRbeta and the IgG repertoires were quantified.

At the junction V is shortened by 3 bases and J by 7 bases, with 12 bases in between. For CDR1 and CDR2, the germline V gene lists MDHEN and SYDVKM. The CDR3 measures 13 amino acids from cysteine to phenylalanine. The CDR3 DNA has 39 bases and is translated from base 1. Library method: PCR. Sequenced on an Illumina MiSeq. Synthesis of cDNA relied on SMARTScribe reverse transcriptase together with a 5' template-switch oligo that added a universal priming site. A 12-nucleotide random unique molecular identifier (UMI) was carried by the template-switch oligo, and each cDNA molecule was tagged with this UMI. Chain-specific reverse primers targeted TCRbeta transcripts during reverse transcription. Uracil DNA glycosylase treatment removed residual template-switch adapters, and cDNA was purified with a Qiagen MinElute kit. For the first PCR, KAPA HiFi HotStart ReadyMix was used for approximately 20 cycles, with amplification split across four 50 ul reactions containing step-out primers. Before further amplification, first-round PCR products were gel-purified. Illumina Nextera adapters were attached in a second PCR of around 8 cycles, and the libraries were then purified and pooled. The UMI barcode for each TCRbeta molecule was captured by a 50-nucleotide 5' read. The study's own analysis went as follows. Using the MIGEC toolkit, reads were grouped by UMI into consensus reads. PEAR was used to merge forward and reverse consensus reads into final reads. Identical UMI-sequence pairs shared across libraries were treated as cross-sample contamination and removed by a custom decontamination script. V(D)J assignment and CDR3 extraction were performed with MIGMAP, a wrapper around IgBLAST. A TCR clonotype was defined by an identical V gene, J gene and CDR3 amino acid sequence; no sequencing was done for CDR1 and CDR2. The public reads were reanalyzed by TCRdb: fastp trimming at Q25, MiXCR alignment, in-frame beta chains only. Rows with a matching CDR3 protein are joined into one entry that keeps the most common DNA and genes. None of the V and J calls come from the authors' own analysis; TCRdb made them. Counted in this sample were 3,600 or so distinct CDR3 sequences; approximately 60% of them appeared once. The top ten constitute around 28% of the sample.

TCRbeta repertoires were measured from mRNA instead of genomic DNA, an approach that captures expressed receptors. Leukocytes from the buffy coat were collected into Trizol, and RNA was extracted using the Direct-zol RNA MiniPrep Plus kit with no cell sorting. To separate plasma, buffy coat and red blood cells, EDTA blood tubes were immediately centrifuged at 4 degrees C. Summary of the overall study and its limitations: The TCRbeta rarefaction curves did not fully level off, which suggests under-sequencing or many low-abundance clonotypes. EDTA tubes required immediate fractionation, limiting use in multi-site collections. Pooling tubes did not increase the overlap of rare TCRbeta clonotypes, which implies that much larger blood volumes would be needed to capture rare TCRbeta clonotypes. Of the top 10,000 TCRbeta clonotypes in one technical replicate library, nearly 95% were also found in the other technical replicate library. Evidence of cross-contamination, likely caused by batch processing, was seen in one pair of TCRbeta libraries, and the UMI-sequence pairs shared between the two libraries were removed. The 1,000 most abundant TCRbeta clonotypes from the pooled draws were found in every single 10 ml sample. When 3 or 4 tubes (about 30-45 ml blood) were combined, saturation was approached in coverage of the top 10,000 TCRbeta clonotypes.

The source material was peripheral blood. The receptor was isolated from a human donor in good health. This chain joins TRBV28 to TRBJ1-1; the D gene is perhaps TRBD1, on 6 matching bases. The CDR3 loop reads CASSFLWGLEAFF. The bases read TGTGCCAGCAGTTTTCTCTGGGGGCTTGAAGCTTTCTTT. With the portions outside the CDR3 filled from the reference TRBV28 and TRBJ1-1 genes, the complete variable region becomes DVKVTQSSRYLVKRTGEKVFLECVQDMDHENMFWYRQDPGLGLRLIYFSYDVKMKEKGDIPEGYSVSREKKERFSLILESASTNQTSMYLCASSFLWGLEAFFGQGTRLTVV.